The 27 T cell receptor beta chains below all came from one sample that was sequenced in a study of response to subunit inactivated influenza vaccine. TCRdb re-derived calls from the RT-PCR reads in MiXCR, one entry per CDR3 protein. This table holds about half a million distinct CDR3 sequences, around 9.9% found once. The sample was PBMCs from blood, taken around seven weeks after vaccination. The receptors were sampled from a man aged 50 to 60 who received an inactivated influenza vaccine.

This chain joins TRBV29-1 and TRBJ2-1, with 8 bases that match TRBD2. The V and J ends lost 8 bases and 4 bases, in that order; junction bases with no gene match: 7. The germline V gene has CDR1 SQVTM and CDR2 ANQGSEA. The CDR3 is made up of 13 amino acids. CDR3 region: CSTASGHYNEQFF. The CDR3 nucleotides read TGCAGCACCGCTAGCGGGCATTACAATGAGCAGTTCTTC.

The chain couples TRBV12-3 or TRBV12-4 to TRBJ2-4; D uncertain. With 5 bases removed from V and 0 bases from J, the gap between germline ends came to 8 bases. The CDR3 covers 14 residues. The CDR3 sequence is CASSRALAKNIQYF. CDR3 bases: TGTGCCAGCAGTCGGGCCTTAGCCAAAAACATTCAGTACTTC.

This clonotype was recorded many times. This chain links TRBV12-3 or TRBV12-4 with TRBJ2-3; D not certain. The CDR3 is 15 residues long. Trimming removed 6 bases from V and 2 bases from J, with 15 bases in between. The chain's CDR3 is CASSYGWGSTDTQYF. CDR3 bases: TGTGCCAGCAGCTACGGTTGGGGTTCCACAGATACGCAGTATTTT.

There are many counts of this clonotype. The J gene is TRBJ2-5, the V gene TRBV4-2, with 11 nucleotides matching TRBD2. Germline loops: CDR1 LGHNA, CDR2 YNFKEQ. V shed 5 bases and J 5 bases; nucleotides not matched to a gene: 7. The CDR3 contains 15 residues. The CDR3 DNA sequence: TGTGCCAGCAGCTTTAGCGGGGGGGCCGAGGAGACCCAGTACTTC. Translated, it gives CASSFSGGAEETQYF.

This clonotype was recorded at least ten times. The rearrangement links TRBV11-2 to TRBJ2-5; 8 nucleotides match TRBD2. This CDR3 is 17 amino acids long. Germline CDR1 SGHAT, CDR2 FQNNGV. The V segment lost 0 bases and the J segment 4 bases; nucleotides outside the gene matches: 10. DNA of the CDR3: TGTGCCAGCAGCTTAGATGTAACTAGCGGCAAGGGAGAGACCCAGTACTTC. This translates into CASSLDVTSGKGETQYF.

The chain employs TRBV5-6 and TRBJ2-2; D tentatively fits TRBD1 or TRBD2 (5 bases each). Deletions cut 4 bases from V and 3 bases from J, with 16 bases between. Looked up from germline, CDR1 is SGHDT and CDR2 is YYEEEE. This CDR3 region has 16 residues. The DNA of the CDR3 is TGTGCCAGCAGCGGCGCTTTTGGGGGTTACACCGGGGAGCTGTTTTTT. Its translation is CASSGAFGGYTGELFF.

This clonotype was detected many times. The chain has TRBV29-1 and TRBJ2-3, with 7 positions matching TRBD2. Germline V gene sequence: CDR1 SQVTM, CDR2 ANQGSEA. The CDR3 is made up of 14 amino acids. V shed 7 bases, J shed 4 bases, and the junction held 11 bases outside the gene matches. The CDR3 here is CSAVGPSGADTQYF. CDR3 in DNA: TGCAGCGCAGTTGGGCCTAGCGGCGCAGATACGCAGTATTTT.

This clonotype was seen a few times. The chain has TRBV5-1 and TRBJ2-2, with D possibly matching TRBD1 (6 bases). Between the trimmed V and J ends, which lost 5 bases and 4 bases, there was a span of 12 bases. Per germline, CDR1 SGHRS and CDR2 YFSETQ. CDR3 length: 14 amino acids. The CDR3 loop is CASRQGGGTGELFF. The CDR3 DNA sequence: TGCGCCAGCAGACAGGGCGGTGGCACCGGGGAGCTGTTTTTT.

The chain has TRBV7-2 and TRBJ2-3; possibly TRBD2 for D (5 bases). The CDR3 has 14 amino acids. The germline V gene encodes CDR1 SGHTA and CDR2 FQGNSA. Trimming took off 1 base at V and 8 bases at J, with 13 bases between the two ends. The CDR3 loop reads CASSLVRGSATQYF. The CDR3 DNA is TGTGCCAGCAGCTTAGTTCGGGGTTCGGCTACGCAGTATTTT.

This clonotype appeared many times. CDR3 protein: CATSRDRTGMETQYF. The CDR3 DNA sequence: TGTGCCACCAGCAGAGATCGGACAGGGATGGAGACCCAGTACTTC. The chain combines TRBV15 with TRBJ2-5; TRBD1 aligns across 8 bases. Germline values: CDR1 LNHNV, CDR2 YYDKDF (reference sequence). V was pared by 0 bases and J by 5 bases, with 5 bases of the junction left unmatched. The CDR3 consists of 15 residues.

The chain links TRBV4-1 to TRBJ2-2; no firm D call. The V end lost 1 base, the J end lost 3 bases, and 9 bases lay between the germline ends. The CDR3 is made up of 15 amino acids. CDR1 MGHRA and CDR2 YSYEKL come from the germline V gene. CDR3 sequence reads: CASSQVIAYTGELFF. The CDR3 DNA is TGCGCCAGCAGCCAAGTAATAGCCTACACCGGGGAGCTGTTTTTT.

V and J are TRBV5-1 and TRBJ1-1; D gene uncertain. This CDR3 region has 13 residues. Germline CDR1 SGHRS, CDR2 YFSETQ. Between the trimmed V and J ends, which lost 1 base and 6 bases, there was a span of 10 bases. CDR3 DNA: TGCGCCAGCAGCTTGTGGGGAGATTCTGAAGCTTTCTTT. Amino acids: CASSLWGDSEAFF.

This clonotype appeared a few times. The chain combines TRBV10-3 with TRBJ1-1; perhaps TRBD1 as D (5 bases). CDR1 ENHRY and CDR2 SYGVKD come from the germline V gene. The CDR3 loop spans 13 amino acids. V was trimmed by 6 bases and J by 6 bases, leaving 14 bases between them. Here the CDR3 DNA reads TGTGCCATCAGCTCGACAGCTATCTCTGAAGCTTTCTTT. It yields the protein CAISSTAISEAFF.

This clonotype was seen more than once but under ten times. The rearrangement links TRBV7-9 to TRBJ2-1; TRBD1 aligns across 9 bases. This CDR3 region has 15 residues. Per germline, CDR1 SEHNR and CDR2 FQNEAQ (reference sequence). J was trimmed by 3 bases and V by 5 bases; bases with no gene match: 5. The CDR3 DNA is TGTGCCAGCAGCCAACAGGGGGCCCACTACAATGAGCAGTTCTTC. It is translated as CASSQQGAHYNEQFF.

This clonotype has only a few counts. The gene calls are TRBV6-1 and TRBJ2-7; tentatively, D is TRBD1 or TRBD2 (5 bases each). Trimming pared 5 bases from V and 6 bases from J, leaving 14 bases between. Germline V CDR1 and CDR2: MNHNS, SASEGT. The CDR3 extends over 13 amino acids. The CDR3 bases are TGTGCCAGCAGTCGACCGGGGCCCGGCGAGCAGTACTTC. Residues: CASSRPGPGEQYF.

In its sample, this clonotype was seen many times. This chain uses TRBV12-3 or TRBV12-4 with TRBJ2-3, with unresolved D. V was pared by 4 bases and J by 3 bases, with 8 bases between. The CDR3 consists of 13 residues. CDR3 sequence: CASSSQLTDTQYF. The CDR3 nucleotides are TGTGCCAGCAGTTCCCAACTTACAGATACGCAGTATTTT.

This clonotype was seen a few times. This rearrangement joins TRBV7-9 to TRBJ1-1; D is undetermined. Germline CDR1 and CDR2: SEHNR and FQNEAQ (reference sequence). The CDR3 is 13 residues long. V gave up 6 bases and J gave up 5 bases, with 13 bases separating them. Here the CDR3 reads CASSKRGGTEAFF. In DNA, the CDR3 is TGTGCCAGCAGTAAGCGGGGTGGAACTGAAGCTTTCTTT.

The V call is TRBV27, the J call TRBJ1-5; D gene uncertain. The CDR3 totals 15 residues. Germline-derived CDR1 and CDR2 are MNHEY and SMNVEV (reference sequence). Trimming shortened V by 3 bases and J by 5 bases, and 14 bases separated the two germline ends. CDR3 loop: CASSFGLSGDQPQHF. The DNA for the CDR3 is TGTGCCAGCAGTTTCGGGCTCTCTGGAGATCAGCCCCAGCATTTT.

The table lists this clonotype with a few counts. V and J are TRBV2 and TRBJ2-1; D is possibly TRBD2 (6 bases). Trimming removed 6 bases from V and 4 bases from J, with 16 bases in between. Germline loops: CDR1 SNHLY, CDR2 FYNNEI. There are 15 residues in the CDR3. CDR3 region: CASSAGLIRYNEQFF. The CDR3 coding sequence is TGTGCCAGCAGCGCGGGACTTATTAGATACAATGAGCAGTTCTTC.

This chain links TRBV24-1 with TRBJ2-2; a possible D gene is TRBD1 (5 bases). The CDR3 extends over 19 amino acids. Trimming left V 1 base short and J 2 bases short, with 19 bases between. Germline values: CDR1 KGHDR, CDR2 SFDVKD. CDR3 nucleotide sequence: TGTGCCACCAGTGATTTAGGGGTCCGTAATCAGAGAAACACCGGGGAGCTGTTTTTT. It translates to CATSDLGVRNQRNTGELFF.

The chain uses TRBV7-2 and TRBJ1-5, with D tentatively TRBD1 (5 bases). Trimming pared 1 base from V and 3 bases from J, leaving 13 bases between. The CDR3 runs 16 residues. The germline CDR1 and CDR2 sequences are SGHTA and FQGNSA. CDR3 protein: CASSLGPIGTNQPQHF. The CDR3 DNA follows: TGTGCCAGCAGCTTAGGGCCCATAGGGACCAATCAGCCCCAGCATTTT. The whole variable domain, remainder taken from reference TRBV7-2 and TRBJ1-5, is GAGVSQSPSNKVTEKGKDVELRCDPISGHTALYWYRQSLGQGLEFLIYFQGNSAPDKSGLPSDRFSAERTGGSVSTLTIQRTQQEDSAVYLCASSLGPIGTNQPQHFGDGTRLSIL.

The chain links TRBV21-1 to TRBJ2-1; the table's D call, TRBD2, has no DNA check behind it. TRBV21-1 is labeled a pseudogene. This CDR3 is built from 21 residues. The CDR3 nucleotides read TGTGCCAGCAGCAAACCTAGCCGGACTAGCGGGGTCCGAAATCATTACAATGAGCAGTTCTTC. Translated, it gives CASSKPSRTSGVRNHYNEQFF.

This clonotype was recorded many times. The V gene is TRBV10-3, the J gene TRBJ1-4; D unresolved. Germline V lookup: CDR1 ENHRY, CDR2 SYGVKD. There are 12 residues in the CDR3. V lost 0 bases and J lost 5, with 1 base in between. The CDR3, as DNA: TGTGCCATCAGTGAGTCGAATGAAAAACTGTTTTTT. The encoded protein is CAISESNEKLFF.

This clonotype has ten or more counts. This sequence joins TRBV29-1 and TRBJ2-5; TRBD1 aligns across 9 bases. Germline V gives CDR1 SQVTM, CDR2 ANQGSEA. V lost 6 bases to trimming and J lost 2 bases; unmatched junction nucleotides: 1. CDR3 length: 12 amino acids. The CDR3 loop reads CSVGQGQETQYF. DNA of the CDR3: TGCAGCGTAGGACAGGGGCAAGAGACCCAGTACTTC.

There are many counts of this clonotype. The chain recombines TRBV18 with TRBJ1-2; D is unresolved. Trimming removed 5 bases from V and 2 bases from J, with 9 bases in between. CDR3 length: 13 residues. Germline lookup yields CDR1 KGHSH and CDR2 LQKENI. The CDR3: CASSFDKNYGYTF. The CDR3 bases are TGTGCCAGCTCATTTGACAAGAACTATGGCTACACCTTC.

This clonotype has more than one count but fewer than ten. The chain joins TRBV20-1 to TRBJ1-6; 11 bases are a match to TRBD1. The CDR3 has 19 amino acids. Per the germline V gene, CDR1 is DFQATT and CDR2 is SNEGSKA (reference sequence). Trimming took 5 bases from V and 0 from J; bases not matched to a gene: 12. The CDR3, as DNA: TGCAGTGCTGGTAAAATTCCGGGACAGGGGGGCTCCTATAATTCACCCCTCCACTTT. Translating gives CSAGKIPGQGGSYNSPLHF.

This clonotype turned up a few times. The chain links TRBV5-1 to TRBJ1-1; no clear D gene. The CDR3 has 13 amino acids. V lost 4 bases and J lost 1, with 8 bases in between. Germline V gene sequence: CDR1 SGHRS, CDR2 YFSETQ. The CDR3 bases are TGCGCCAGCAGCGTGGCTCAGAACACTGAAGCTTTCTTT. Amino acids: CASSVAQNTEAFF. Drawing the rest from reference TRBV5-1 and TRBJ1-1, the complete variable domain is KAGVTQTPRYLIKTRGQQVTLSCSPISGHRSVSWYQQTPGQGLQFLFEYFSETQRNKGNFPGRFSGRQFSNSRSEMNVSTLELGDSALYLCASSVAQNTEAFFGQGTRLTVV.